The 8 T cell receptor beta chains given below trace back to one sample, sequenced in a study of identical twins. TCRdb used MiXCR to reprocess the 5' RACE reads, holding one entry per CDR3 protein. This table holds approximately 260,000 distinct CDR3 sequences, about 8.3% found once. The same data also went into a second study, on yellow fever vaccine responses in identical twins.

The sequencing sample was made of CD8+ T cells sorted from blood. Receptors originate from a young woman in good health.

This clonotype was picked up many times. The V gene is TRBV25-1, the J gene TRBJ1-1; D possibly corresponds to TRBD1 (6 bases). V was cut by 2 bases and J by 5 bases, with 15 bases left in between. The CDR3 is 15 residues long. Germline loops: CDR1 MGHDK, CDR2 SYGVNS. The DNA of the CDR3 is TGTGCCAGCAGTGAAGGGCAGGGGTTTAGGACTGAAGCTTTCTTT. It yields the protein CASSEGQGFRTEAFF.

This clonotype turned up a few times. The chain combines TRBV3-1 with TRBJ2-2; D ambiguous. Germline CDR1 is LGHDT and CDR2 is YNNKEL (reference sequence). The CDR3 is 16 residues long. Trimming cost V 4 bases and J 2 bases, with 14 bases left between them. CDR3 amino acids: CASSPEPTDNTGELFF. CDR3 nucleotides: TGTGCCAGCAGCCCGGAACCGACGGATAACACCGGGGAGCTGTTTTTT.

This clonotype was detected only a few times. The chain links TRBV7-6 to TRBJ2-7; D is unclear. The V end lost 1 base, the J end lost 2 bases, and 6 bases lay between the germline ends. Germline values: CDR1 SGHVS, CDR2 FNYEAQ. This CDR3 is 13 amino acids long. The CDR3 nucleotides read TGTGCCAGCAGCTTAGAATTCGCCTACGAGCAGTACTTC. Its translation is CASSLEFAYEQYF. Drawing the rest from reference TRBV7-6 and TRBJ2-7, the complete variable domain is GAGVSQSPRYKVTKRGQDVALRCDPISGHVSLYWYRQALGQGPEFLTYFNYEAQQDKSGLPNDRFSAERPEGSISTLTIQRTEQRDSAMYRCASSLEFAYEQYFGPGTRLTVT.

This clonotype was recorded at least ten times. The chain uses TRBV5-5 and TRBJ2-2; 8 nucleotides match TRBD1. From germline, CDR1 is SGHKS and CDR2 YYEKEE (reference sequence). The length of the CDR3 is 17 residues. The J segment lost 0 bases and the V segment lost 2 bases, leaving 6 bases of the junction unmatched. CDR3 bases: TGTGCCAGCAGCTTAGAGTCAGGGGGCGCGAACACCGGGGAGCTGTTTTTT. It encodes CASSLESGGANTGELFF.

Ten or more counts support this clonotype. The V and J genes are TRBV4-3 and TRBJ2-3; D is ambiguous. V gave up 0 bases and J gave up 4 bases, with 8 bases separating them. Per the germline V gene, CDR1 is LGHNA and CDR2 is YSLEER. CDR3 length: 14 amino acids. The CDR3 DNA is TGCGCCAGCAGCCAAGAGGGCGTGGCAGATACGCAGTATTTT. Translated, it gives CASSQEGVADTQYF.

This clonotype was observed many times. DNA of the CDR3: TGCAGCGCCGAACAGGATAGCAATCAGCCCCAGCATTTT. Its protein is CSAEQDSNQPQHF. The chain combines TRBV29-1 with TRBJ1-5, with a possible D match to TRBD1 (5 bases). CDR3 length equals 13 residues. Trimming took 7 bases from V and 0 from J, leaving 10 bases between them. Germline V CDR1 and CDR2: SQVTM, ANQGSEA.

The sample holds a few counts of this clonotype. The chain combines TRBV7-9 with TRBJ2-6; unclear D gene. The germline V gene has CDR1 SEHNR and CDR2 FQNEAQ (reference sequence). The CDR3 has 17 residues. Trimming pared 4 bases from V and 0 bases from J, leaving 13 bases between. CDR3 nucleotide sequence: TGTGCCAGCAGCTCGCCCCGACATCCCTCTGGGGCCAACGTCCTGACTTTC. Translation gives CASSSPRHPSGANVLTF.

This clonotype was seen more than once but under ten times. The chain carries TRBV7-8 and TRBJ1-1; no clear D. The CDR3 totals 14 residues. Germline CDR1 reads SGHVS; CDR2 reads FQNEAQ. V was cut by 1 base and J by 3 bases, with 9 bases left in between. DNA of the CDR3: TGTGCCAGCAGCTTAGTAGGTGGGCACACTGAAGCTTTCTTT. The encoded protein is CASSLVGGHTEAFF.